This TCR beta chain was sequenced during a study of early T cells in non-severe SARS-CoV-2 infection. The wider study: Bulk RNA taken from unsorted whole blood was sequenced, leaving chains unpaired.

TCRdb reprocessed the 5' RACE reads via MiXCR and lists one record per CDR3 protein. This table holds tens of thousands of distinct CDR3 sequences, 4.5% to 7% found once. Many counts were recorded for this clonotype. What it binds is unknown. Germline V lookup: CDR1 GTSNPN, CDR2 SVGIG (reference sequence). CDR3 length equals 19 residues. The junction had 23 bases not matched to a gene; V was cut back by 3 bases and J by 4 bases. General study points: Clonotype matching in VDJdb favored anti-spike CD8 responses and did not capture private and CD4 specificities.

The clonotype originates from an adult who was a healthcare worker with PCR-confirmed SARS-CoV-2 infection or an uninfected control (not recorded which). This chain links TRBV30 with TRBJ2-5; 7 nucleotides line up with TRBD1. Sequences were obtained from whole blood. For the CDR3, the DNA is TGTGCCTGGAGCCCTAGGCTGGGTACAGGGGCGACATGGGCAGAGACCCAGTACTTC. Residues: CAWSPRLGTGATWAETQYF.